This note documents a single TCR beta chain sequence. V lost 9 bases and J 1 base, leaving 10 bases between the germline ends. The CDR3 runs to 13 residues. This record belongs to a study of blood T cell repertoires in COVID-19. Study-level information: PBMCs, B-cell-depleted T cells, or T cells provided the cDNA or gDNA that made up the material.

The assay was immunoSEQ multiplex PCR, and TCRdb's table has in-frame clones only and misses some. The sample includes over 50,000 clones, around four fifths of them seen just once. The receptor's source is a man in his forties or fifties with acute or convalescent COVID-19. The chain joins TRBV12-3 or TRBV12-4 to TRBJ1-3; D is unclear. Sequences were obtained from peripheral blood. CDR3 coding DNA: TGTGCCAGTCGTGGCGGGTCTGGAAACACCATATATTTT. Encoded protein: CASRGGSGNTIYF.